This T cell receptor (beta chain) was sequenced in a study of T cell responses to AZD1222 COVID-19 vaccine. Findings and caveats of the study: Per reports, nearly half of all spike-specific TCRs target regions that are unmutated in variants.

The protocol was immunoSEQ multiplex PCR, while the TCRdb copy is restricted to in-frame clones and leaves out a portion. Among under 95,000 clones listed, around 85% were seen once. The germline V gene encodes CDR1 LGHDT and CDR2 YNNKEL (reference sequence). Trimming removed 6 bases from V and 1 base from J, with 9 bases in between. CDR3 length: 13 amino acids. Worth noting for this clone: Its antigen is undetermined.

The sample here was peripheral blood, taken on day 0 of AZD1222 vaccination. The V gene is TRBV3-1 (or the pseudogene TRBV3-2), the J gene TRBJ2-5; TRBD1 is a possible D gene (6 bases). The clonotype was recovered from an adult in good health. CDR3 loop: CASRGAPQETQYF. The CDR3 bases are TGTGCCAGCAGGGGGGCACCCCAAGAGACCCAGTACTTC.